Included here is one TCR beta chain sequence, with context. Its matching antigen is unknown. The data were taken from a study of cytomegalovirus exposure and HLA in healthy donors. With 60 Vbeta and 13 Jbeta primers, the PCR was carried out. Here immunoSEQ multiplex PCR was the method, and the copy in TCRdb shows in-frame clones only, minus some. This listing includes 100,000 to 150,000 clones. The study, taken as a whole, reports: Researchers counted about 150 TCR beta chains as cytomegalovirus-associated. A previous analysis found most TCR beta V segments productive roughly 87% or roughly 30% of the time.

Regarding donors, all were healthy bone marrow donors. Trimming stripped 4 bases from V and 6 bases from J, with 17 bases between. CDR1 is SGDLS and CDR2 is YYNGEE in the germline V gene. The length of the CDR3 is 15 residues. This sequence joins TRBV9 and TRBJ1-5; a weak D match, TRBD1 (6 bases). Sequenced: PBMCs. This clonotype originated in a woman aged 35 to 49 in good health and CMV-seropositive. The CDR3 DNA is TGTGCCAGCAGCCAGGGGAACAGGCCACTTCAGCCCCAGCATTTT. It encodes CASSQGNRPLQPQHF.